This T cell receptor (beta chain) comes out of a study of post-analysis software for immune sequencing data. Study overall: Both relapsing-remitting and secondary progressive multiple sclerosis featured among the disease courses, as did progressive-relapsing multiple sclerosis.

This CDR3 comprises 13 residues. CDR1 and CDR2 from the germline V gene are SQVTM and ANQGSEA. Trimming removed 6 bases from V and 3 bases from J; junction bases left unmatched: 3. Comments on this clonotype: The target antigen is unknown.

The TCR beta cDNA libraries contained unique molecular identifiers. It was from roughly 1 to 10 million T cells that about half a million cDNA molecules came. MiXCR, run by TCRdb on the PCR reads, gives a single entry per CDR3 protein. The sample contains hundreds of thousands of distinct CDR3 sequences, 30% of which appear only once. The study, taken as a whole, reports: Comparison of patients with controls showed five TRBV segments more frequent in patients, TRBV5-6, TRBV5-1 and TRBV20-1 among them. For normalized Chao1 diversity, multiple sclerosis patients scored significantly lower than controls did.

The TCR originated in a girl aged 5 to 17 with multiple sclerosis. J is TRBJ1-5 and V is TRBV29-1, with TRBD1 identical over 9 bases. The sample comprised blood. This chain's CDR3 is CSVGDRDNQPQHF. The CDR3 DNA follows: TGCAGCGTGGGGGACAGGGACAATCAGCCCCAGCATTTT.